This paragraph reports one TCR beta chain. Seattle participants joined during active infection and were tracked over time. This sample is part of a study of blood T cell repertoires in COVID-19. Study-wide background: Sites in the United States, Italy and Spain provided acute and convalescent COVID-19 samples. In each case, the material was cDNA or gDNA derived from T cells, B-cell-depleted T cells, or PBMCs.

Between the trimmed V and J ends, which lost 3 bases and 12 bases, there was a span of 14 bases. The CDR3 contains 13 residues. The germline gives CDR1 LGHDT, CDR2 YNNKEL (reference sequence). Data came from immunoSEQ multiplex PCR; TCRdb stores just in-frame clones and leaves some out. The data show over 70,000 clones, with 80% to 90% seen just once and approximately 10% held by the top ten. The source is a man in his 60s with COVID-19, enrolled during active disease. Sequences were obtained from peripheral blood. The chain links TRBV3-1 (or the pseudogene TRBV3-2) to TRBJ1-4, with D possibly being TRBD1 (5 bases). This chain's CDR3 is CASSQGRWGELFF. CDR3 DNA: TGTGCCAGCAGCCAGGGTCGATGGGGGGAACTGTTTTTT.